This T cell receptor delta chain was recorded in a study of γδ T cells in repeated Plasmodium falciparum infection. Across the whole study: Malaria-naive adults were infected with P. falciparum NF54 four times over about 600 days. Malian samples came from no-transmission periods or across acute febrile malaria episodes.

TCRdb reanalyzed the multiplex PCR reads using CATT. The sample lists approximately 90,000 delta-chain clones; over 0.9% were seen once. This clone is termed medium-sized (0.01 to 0.1%). The same CDR3 also results from other DNA sequences found in this sample. Flow sorting of PBMC yielded separate Vgamma9/Vdelta2+ and Vdelta2-negative gammadelta T cell populations for bulk repertoire analysis. The CDR3 has 14 amino acids. CDR1 is TSWWSYY, CDR2 QGS, per germline. V shed 5 bases and J shed 7 bases, with 17 bases lying between them. The V and J genes are TRDV1 and TRDJ1; D might be TRDD3 (6 bases). The receptor was isolated from a pool of human donors (malaria-infected and uninfected, not separated). The sequencing sample was made of gamma-delta T cells from blood. CDR3 sequence reads: CALGIPWGSGKLIF. The CDR3 bases are TGTGCTCTTGGGATTCCTTGGGGATCTGGTAAACTCATCTTT.